Below, 20 T cell receptor beta chains from the same sample are listed, as sequenced in a study of T cells in Graves' hyperthyroidism and ophthalmopathy. TCR beta CDR3 regions were amplified from RNA transcripts. First-round RT-PCR with HTBI primers amplified the TCR CDR3 region. Via MiXCR, TCRdb re-called the multiplex PCR reads, giving one row per CDR3 protein. The sample lists 550,000 to 650,000 distinct CDR3 sequences, approximately 15% occurring once. The sample comprised blood. The source of these receptors is a woman aged 25 to 39 with Graves' hyperthyroidism that later progressed to Graves' ophthalmopathy.

This clonotype has ten or more counts. The chain combines TRBV12-3 or TRBV12-4 with TRBJ1-1; 8 nucleotides line up with TRBD1. The CDR3 extends over 14 amino acids. Trimming at V came to 6 bases and at J to 3 bases, leaving 6 bases not matched to a gene. The CDR3 coding sequence is TGTGCCAGCAGCCACAGGGGGAGAGACACTGAAGCTTTCTTT. Translating it yields CASSHRGRDTEAFF.

The chain recombines TRBV7-9 with TRBJ1-2; 8 nucleotides agree with TRBD1. The CDR3 has 14 amino acids. From germline, CDR1 is SEHNR and CDR2 FQNEAQ (reference sequence). After removal of 5 bases from V and 3 bases from J, the junction contained 5 bases not matched to a gene. The CDR3, as DNA: TGTGCCAGCAGCCCGGACAGGGAGGACTATGGCTACACCTTC. Translation gives CASSPDREDYGYTF.

This clonotype occurred many times. J is TRBJ2-3 and V is TRBV28; 13 bases are a match to TRBD2. This CDR3 spans 16 amino acids. CDR1 is MDHEN and CDR2 is SYDVKM in the germline V gene. V lost 4 bases, J lost 5 bases, and 6 bases stayed unmatched. For the CDR3, the DNA is TGTGCCAGCAGTTCTCGAGGGACTAGCGGGATAGATACGCAGTATTTT. It translates to CASSSRGTSGIDTQYF.

Only a few counts were recorded for this clonotype. J is TRBJ2-1 and V is TRBV25-1; D is perhaps TRBD2 (5 bases). In germline, CDR1 is MGHDK, CDR2 SYGVNS. The CDR3 totals 13 residues. V was trimmed by 6 bases and J by 7 bases, leaving 13 bases between them. DNA for the CDR3: TGTGCCAGCAGCGTCCACAGAGGGAATGAGCAGTTCTTC. Its protein is CASSVHRGNEQFF.

For the CDR3, the DNA is TGTGCCAGCAAACGACAGGGGGCAGGTTGGTCCGGGGAGCTGTTTTTT. Translation: CASKRQGAGWSGELFF. J is TRBJ2-2 and V is TRBV12-3 or TRBV12-4; 10 bases agree with TRBD1. After removal of 7 bases from V and 6 bases from J, the junction contained 11 bases not matched to a gene. The CDR3 runs to 16 residues.

This clonotype was recorded at least ten times. This chain joins TRBV11-2 and TRBJ2-7; a possible D gene is TRBD2 (5 bases). The length of the CDR3 is 12 residues. From germline, CDR1 is SGHAT and CDR2 FQNNGV. Trimming cost V 5 bases and J 7 bases, with 12 bases left between them. CDR3: CASSPRPGEQYF. In nucleotides, the CDR3 is TGTGCCAGCAGCCCTCGCCCGGGGGAGCAGTACTTC.

With regard to this clonotype: An end of the junction does not agree with germline; a read error may underlie this. The chain combines TRBV28 with TRBJ2-7; TRBD1 agrees at 9 bases. The CDR3 loop spans 15 amino acids. Germline V lookup: CDR1 MDHEN, CDR2 SYDVKM. DNA for the CDR3: TGTGCCAGCAGTTTATCGGGACAGGGCCTCTACAAGCAGTACTTC. It encodes CASSLSGQGLYKQYF.

This clonotype was found many times. This chain links TRBV5-5 with TRBJ1-1, with a weak D call TRBD1 (5 bases). CDR3 length: 13 residues. Trimming removed 7 bases at V and 4 bases at J, with 14 bases between. The V gene's germline CDR1 is SGHKS and CDR2 YYEKEE (reference sequence). The CDR3 protein is CASGRGGATEAFF. The CDR3 coding sequence is TGTGCCAGCGGACGGGGGGGTGCCACTGAAGCTTTCTTT.

This clonotype was recorded a few times. The gene calls are TRBV6-1 and TRBJ2-6, with TRBD2 matching over 12 bases. Germline CDR1 and CDR2: MNHNS and SASEGT. The V segment lost 5 bases and the J segment 2 bases; nucleotides outside the gene matches: 7. This CDR3 spans 18 amino acids. In DNA form, the CDR3 reads TGTGCCAGCAGTCTGACTAGCGGGAGTATAACTGGGGCCAACGTCCTGACTTTC. Translating it yields CASSLTSGSITGANVLTF.

The gene calls are TRBV29-1 and TRBJ2-3, with D possibly TRBD1 on 5 matching bases. The V and J ends lost 1 base and 0 bases respectively, with 14 bases between them. The length of the CDR3 is 16 residues. Germline assignment: CDR1 SQVTM and CDR2 ANQGSEA. CDR3 in DNA: TGCAGCGTTGAAGGTTTGAAGGACAAGAGCACAGATACGCAGTATTTT. It encodes CSVEGLKDKSTDTQYF.

There are many counts of this clonotype. The chain recombines TRBV18 with TRBJ2-7; D ambiguous. The CDR3 spans 11 residues. V lost 5 bases to trimming and J lost 5 bases, with 7 bases between them. The germline V gene has CDR1 KGHSH and CDR2 LQKENI. The CDR3 coding sequence is TGTGCCAGCTCAATAGACCACGAGCAGTACTTC. As protein: CASSIDHEQYF.

This clonotype showed up many times. The rearrangement joins TRBV13 to TRBJ2-5; 7 nucleotides line up with TRBD1. CDR1 is PRHDT and CDR2 is FYEKMQ in the germline V gene (reference sequence). The CDR3 loop spans 14 amino acids. The ends lost 5 bases at V and 0 bases at J; junction bases unmatched: 3. This CDR3 is CASSVQGYQETQYF. The CDR3 DNA is TGTGCCAGCAGCGTACAGGGGTACCAAGAGACCCAGTACTTC.

This clonotype was observed at least ten times. The V gene is TRBV28, the J gene TRBJ2-2, with no clear D. The V gene's germline CDR1 is MDHEN and CDR2 SYDVKM. Trimming cost V 5 bases and J 1 base, with 17 bases left between them. The CDR3 length is 17 residues. Here the CDR3 reads CASSPLLGRRNTGELFF. The CDR3 nucleotides read TGTGCCAGCAGTCCATTACTGGGAAGACGGAACACCGGGGAGCTGTTTTTT.

At least ten counts were recorded for this clonotype. The chain combines TRBV20-1 with TRBJ2-1; D is tentatively TRBD1 or TRBD2 (5 bases each). The CDR3 is made up of 16 amino acids. V lost 1 base to trimming and J lost 6 bases, with 19 bases between them. CDR1 is DFQATT, CDR2 SNEGSKA, per germline (reference sequence). The CDR3 nucleotides read TGCAGTGCTAGAGGACGAGGGGCGCTAAGGACCAATGAGCAGTTCTTC. Protein sequence: CSARGRGALRTNEQFF.

This clonotype was detected a few times. The genes are TRBV20-1 and TRBJ2-4, with TRBD2 matching 9 bases. CDR3 size: 12 residues. The germline CDR1 and CDR2 sequences are DFQATT and SNEGSKA (reference sequence). V was pared by 4 bases and J by 12 bases, with 7 bases of the junction left unmatched. This CDR3 reads CSATSSGSTQYF. In DNA form, the CDR3 reads TGCAGTGCTACCAGTAGCGGGAGCACTCAGTACTTC.

The chain carries TRBV9 and TRBJ1-5; D gene ambiguous. CDR3 length: 15 amino acids. CDR1 and CDR2 from the germline V gene are SGDLS and YYNGEE. V lost 1 base, J lost 7 bases, and 15 bases lay in between. The CDR3 DNA is TGTGCCAGCAGCGTATTTGAGGAAACCGGGCAGCCCCAGCATTTT. It encodes CASSVFEETGQPQHF.

Remarks on this clonotype: This may be a read error, as it is one base from a much larger clone. This chain connects TRBV27 to TRBJ2-5; TRBD2 might be the D (6 bases). Germline V gene data show CDR1 as MNHEY and CDR2 as SMNVEV (reference sequence). The CDR3 covers 15 residues. For the CDR3, the DNA is TGTGCCGGCAGTCCCGGTTGGAGGGACCAAGAGACCCAGTACTTC. Protein sequence: CAGSPGWRDQETQYF.

The sample holds many counts of this clonotype. The rearrangement joins TRBV6-1 to TRBJ1-4; unclear D gene. The CDR3 sequence is 13 residues long. Between the trimmed V and J ends, which lost 0 bases and 7 bases, there was a span of 6 bases. Germline V gives CDR1 MNHNS, CDR2 SASEGT. CDR3 nucleotides: TGTGCCAGCAGTGAAGCCCTCAGTGAAAAACTGTTTTTT. As protein: CASSEALSEKLFF.

There are many counts of this clonotype. The rearrangement uses TRBV20-1 and TRBJ1-5; D remains ambiguous. From germline, CDR1 is DFQATT and CDR2 SNEGSKA (reference sequence). V was clipped by 7 bases and J by 5 bases, with 12 bases between them. This CDR3 region has 12 residues. CDR3 sequence reads: CSVPPGDQPQHF. The CDR3 nucleotides are TGCAGTGTCCCCCCGGGTGATCAGCCCCAGCATTTT.

This clonotype was counted ten times or more. The chain has TRBV9 and TRBJ1-1; no definite D call. Per the germline V gene, CDR1 is SGDLS and CDR2 is YYNGEE. Trimming took off 5 bases at V and 6 bases at J, with 11 bases between the two ends. This CDR3 comprises 12 residues. CDR3 sequence (DNA): TGTGCCAGCAGTGACCAGGTGCCTGAAGCTTTCTTT. This encodes CASSDQVPEAFF.